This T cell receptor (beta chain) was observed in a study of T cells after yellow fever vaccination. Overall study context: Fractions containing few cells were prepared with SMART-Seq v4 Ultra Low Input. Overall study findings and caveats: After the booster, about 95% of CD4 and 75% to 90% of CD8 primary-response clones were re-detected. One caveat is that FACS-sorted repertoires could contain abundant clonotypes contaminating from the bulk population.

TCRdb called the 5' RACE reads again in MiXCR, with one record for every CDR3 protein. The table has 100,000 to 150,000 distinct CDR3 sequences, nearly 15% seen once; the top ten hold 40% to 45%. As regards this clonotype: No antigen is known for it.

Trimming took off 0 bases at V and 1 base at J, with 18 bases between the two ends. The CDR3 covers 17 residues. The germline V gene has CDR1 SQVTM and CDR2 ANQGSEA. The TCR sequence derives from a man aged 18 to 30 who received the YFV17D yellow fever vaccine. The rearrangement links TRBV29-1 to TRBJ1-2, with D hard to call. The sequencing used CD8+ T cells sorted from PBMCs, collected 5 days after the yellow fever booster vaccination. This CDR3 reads CSVEEGIDGRYNYGYTF. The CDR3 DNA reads TGCAGCGTTGAAGAGGGGATCGACGGAAGATATAACTATGGCTACACCTTC.